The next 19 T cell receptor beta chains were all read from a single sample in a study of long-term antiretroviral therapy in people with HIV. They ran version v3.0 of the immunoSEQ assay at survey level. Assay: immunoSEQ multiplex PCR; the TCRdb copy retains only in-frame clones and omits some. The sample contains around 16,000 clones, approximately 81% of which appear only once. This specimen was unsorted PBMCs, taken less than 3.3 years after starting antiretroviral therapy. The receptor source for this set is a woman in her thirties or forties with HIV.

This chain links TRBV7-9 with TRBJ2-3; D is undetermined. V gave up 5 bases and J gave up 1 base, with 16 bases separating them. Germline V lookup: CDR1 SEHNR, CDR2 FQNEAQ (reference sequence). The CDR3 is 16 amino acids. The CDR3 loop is CASSQKRAPGTDTQYF. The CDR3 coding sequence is TGTGCCAGCAGCCAAAAACGGGCCCCTGGCACAGATACGCAGTATTTT.

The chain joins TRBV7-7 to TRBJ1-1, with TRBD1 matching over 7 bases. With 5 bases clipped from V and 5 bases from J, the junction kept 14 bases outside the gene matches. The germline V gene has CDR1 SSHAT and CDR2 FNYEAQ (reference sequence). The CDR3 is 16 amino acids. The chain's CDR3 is CASSPPSGGRRTEAFF. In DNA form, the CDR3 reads TGTGCCAGCAGCCCCCCTTCAGGGGGGCGACGGACTGAAGCTTTCTTT.

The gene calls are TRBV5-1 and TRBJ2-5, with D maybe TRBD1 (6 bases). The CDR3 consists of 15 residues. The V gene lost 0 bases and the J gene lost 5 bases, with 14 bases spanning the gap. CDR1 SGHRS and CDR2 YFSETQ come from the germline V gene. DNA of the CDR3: TGCGCCAGCAGCTTGGTGGGGGCCCAAGGGGAGACCCAGTACTTC. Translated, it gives CASSLVGAQGETQYF.

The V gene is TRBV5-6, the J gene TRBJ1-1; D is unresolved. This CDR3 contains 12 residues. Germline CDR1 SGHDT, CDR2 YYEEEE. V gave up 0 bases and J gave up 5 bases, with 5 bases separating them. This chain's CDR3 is CASSLAVTEAFF. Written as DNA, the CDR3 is TGTGCCAGCAGCTTGGCGGTTACTGAAGCTTTCTTT.

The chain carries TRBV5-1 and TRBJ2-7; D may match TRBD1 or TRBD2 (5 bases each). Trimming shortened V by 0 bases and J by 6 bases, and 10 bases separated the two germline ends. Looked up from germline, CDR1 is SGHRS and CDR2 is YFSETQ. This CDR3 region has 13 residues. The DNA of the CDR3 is TGCGCCAGCAGCTTGGACGGGACCCGCGAGCAGTACTTC. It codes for CASSLDGTREQYF. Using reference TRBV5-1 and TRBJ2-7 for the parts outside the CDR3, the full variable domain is KAGVTQTPRYLIKTRGQQVTLSCSPISGHRSVSWYQQTPGQGLQFLFEYFSETQRNKGNFPGRFSGRQFSNSRSEMNVSTLELGDSALYLCASSLDGTREQYFGPGTRLTVT.

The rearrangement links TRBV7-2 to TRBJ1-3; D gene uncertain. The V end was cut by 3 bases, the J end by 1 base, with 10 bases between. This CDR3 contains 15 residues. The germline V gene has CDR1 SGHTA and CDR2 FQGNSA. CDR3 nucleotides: TGTGCCAGCAGCTTTGGGCCAGAGTCTGGAAACACCATATATTTT. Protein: CASSFGPESGNTIYF.

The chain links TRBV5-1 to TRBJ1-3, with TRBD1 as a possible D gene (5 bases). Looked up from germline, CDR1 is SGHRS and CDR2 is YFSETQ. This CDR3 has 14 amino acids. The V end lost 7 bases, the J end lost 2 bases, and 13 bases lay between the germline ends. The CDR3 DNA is TGCGCCAGCTGCCAGGGCGAAACTGGAAACACCATATATTTT. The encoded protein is CASCQGETGNTIYF.

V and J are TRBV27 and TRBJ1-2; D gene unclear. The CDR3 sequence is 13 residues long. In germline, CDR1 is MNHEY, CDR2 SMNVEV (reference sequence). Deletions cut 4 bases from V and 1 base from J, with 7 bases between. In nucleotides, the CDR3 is TGTGCCAGCAGTTCAACAGATAACTATGGCTACACCTTC. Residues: CASSSTDNYGYTF.

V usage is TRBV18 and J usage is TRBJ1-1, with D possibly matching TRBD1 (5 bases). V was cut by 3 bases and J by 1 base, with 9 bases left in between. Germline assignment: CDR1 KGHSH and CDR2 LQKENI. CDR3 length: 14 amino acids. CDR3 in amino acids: CASSPVGPNTEAFF. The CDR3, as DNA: TGTGCCAGCTCACCTGTGGGGCCGAACACTGAAGCTTTCTTT.

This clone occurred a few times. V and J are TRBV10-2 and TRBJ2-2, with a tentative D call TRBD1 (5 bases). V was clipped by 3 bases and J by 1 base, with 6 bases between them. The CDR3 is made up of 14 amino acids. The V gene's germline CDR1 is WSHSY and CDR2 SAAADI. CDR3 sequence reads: CASSETGNTGELFF. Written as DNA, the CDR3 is TGCGCCAGCAGTGAAACAGGGAACACCGGGGAGCTGTTTTTT.

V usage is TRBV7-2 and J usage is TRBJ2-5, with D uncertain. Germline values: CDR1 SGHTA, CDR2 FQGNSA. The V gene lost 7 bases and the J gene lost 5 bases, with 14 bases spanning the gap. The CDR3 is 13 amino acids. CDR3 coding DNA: TGTGCCAGCACCCAACTAATTCCGGAGACCCAGTACTTC. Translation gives CASTQLIPETQYF.

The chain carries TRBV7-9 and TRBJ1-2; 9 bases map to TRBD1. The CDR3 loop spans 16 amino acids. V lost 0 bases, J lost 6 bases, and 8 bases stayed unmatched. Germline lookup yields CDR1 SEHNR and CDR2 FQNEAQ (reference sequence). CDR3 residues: CASSLAYTDRGDGYTF. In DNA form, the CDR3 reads TGTGCCAGCAGCTTAGCCTATACGGACAGGGGCGATGGCTACACCTTC.

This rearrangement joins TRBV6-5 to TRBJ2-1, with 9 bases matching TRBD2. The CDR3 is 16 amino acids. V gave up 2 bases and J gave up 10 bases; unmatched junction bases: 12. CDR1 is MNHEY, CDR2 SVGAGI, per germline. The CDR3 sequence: CASSYPASGVKGEQFF. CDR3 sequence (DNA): TGTGCCAGCAGTTACCCCGCTAGCGGGGTAAAAGGGGAGCAGTTCTTC.

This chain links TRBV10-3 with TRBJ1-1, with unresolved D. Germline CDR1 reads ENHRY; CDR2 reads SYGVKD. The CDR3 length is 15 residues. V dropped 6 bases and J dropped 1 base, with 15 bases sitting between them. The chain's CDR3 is CAISSQGQQNTEAFF. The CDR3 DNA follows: TGTGCCATCAGCTCCCAAGGGCAGCAGAACACTGAAGCTTTCTTT.

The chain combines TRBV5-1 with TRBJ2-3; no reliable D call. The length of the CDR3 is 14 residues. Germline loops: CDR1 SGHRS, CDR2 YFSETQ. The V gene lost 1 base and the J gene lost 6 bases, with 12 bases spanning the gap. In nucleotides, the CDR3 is TGCGCCAGCAGCTTGACGACCGGAGCGGATACGCAGTATTTT. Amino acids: CASSLTTGADTQYF.

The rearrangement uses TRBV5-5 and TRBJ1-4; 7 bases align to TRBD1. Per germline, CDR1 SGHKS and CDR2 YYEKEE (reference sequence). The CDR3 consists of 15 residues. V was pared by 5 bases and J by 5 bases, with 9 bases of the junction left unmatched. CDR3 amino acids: CASSLDRVGNEKLFF. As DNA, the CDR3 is TGTGCCAGCAGTTTAGACAGGGTGGGGAATGAAAAACTGTTTTTT.

As DNA, the CDR3 is TGTGCCAGCAGCTCGGGACTCCGGAAGCAGTACTTC. It specifies CASSSGLRKQYF. The gene calls are TRBV5-6 and TRBJ2-7; D possibly corresponds to TRBD2 (6 bases). This CDR3 is built from 12 residues. Trimming shortened V by 3 bases and J by 8 bases, and 12 bases separated the two germline ends. Per germline, CDR1 SGHDT and CDR2 YYEEEE.

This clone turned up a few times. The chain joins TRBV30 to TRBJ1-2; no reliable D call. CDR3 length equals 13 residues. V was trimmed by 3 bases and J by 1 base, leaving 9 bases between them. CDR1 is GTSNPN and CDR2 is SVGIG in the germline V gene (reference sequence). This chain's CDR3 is CAWSLPGNYGYTF. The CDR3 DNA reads TGTGCCTGGAGCCTGCCCGGTAACTATGGCTACACCTTC.

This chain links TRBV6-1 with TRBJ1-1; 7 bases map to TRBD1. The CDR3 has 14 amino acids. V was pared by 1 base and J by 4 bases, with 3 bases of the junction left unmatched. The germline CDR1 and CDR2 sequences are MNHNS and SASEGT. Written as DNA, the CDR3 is TGTGCCAGCAGTGAAGAAAGGGGGCGCACTGAAGCTTTCTTT. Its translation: CASSEERGRTEAFF.